The following is a T cell receptor beta chain sequence with its context. The method was immunoSEQ multiplex PCR; TCRdb's version includes in-frame clones alone and lacks a portion of them. The sample records about 180,000 clones, 90% being singletons. This entry belongs to a study of control samples from healthy donors and cancer patients. Sequencing input: blood. The source of this sequence is a woman aged 50 to 60 in good health.

CDR3 DNA: TGTGCCAGCAGTTACTCGGGATATGGCTACACCTTC. The encoded protein is CASSYSGYGYTF. The rearrangement uses TRBV6-5 and TRBJ1-2; D is unclear. Germline V gene sequence: CDR1 MNHEY, CDR2 SVGAGI. There are 12 residues in the CDR3. Trimming removed 0 bases from V and 5 bases from J, with 4 bases in between.